This T cell receptor beta chain was sequenced in a study of cytomegalovirus exposure and HLA in healthy donors. Germline lookup yields CDR1 MDHEN and CDR2 SYDVKM. The V end was cut by 7 bases, the J end by 0 bases, with 21 bases between. The CDR3 has 17 residues. This PCR relied on a set of 60 Vbeta primers and 13 Jbeta primers. Per the authors' pipeline: Roughly 10 million shared chains were among some 75 million unique TCR beta chains counted in a later analysis. TCRdb's table, derived via immunoSEQ multiplex PCR, lists solely in-frame clones and lacks some. V and J calls and clone size follow that table, whereas D and trimming were derived from the DNA. The data show about 110,000 clones, 80% to 85% seen once. Study outcomes and limitations: The study put roughly 160 TCR beta chains on its list as cytomegalovirus-associated. A later analysis associated 15,000 or so TCR beta sequences with HLA alleles at a 0.05 false discovery rate. It was reported in a later analysis that an Asian-associated ancestry cluster showed fewer N-insertions than the approximately 670-donor mean.

As to this clone: Its antigen is unknown.

The sample taken for sequencing was PBMCs. This clonotype was obtained from a woman aged 55-75 years in good health and CMV-seropositive. The V call is TRBV28, the J call TRBJ2-5, with D hard to call. In DNA, the CDR3 is TGTGCCAGCAACAACCCCCCCCATCCTAGAGACCAAGAGACCCAGTACTTC. It codes for CASNNPPHPRDQETQYF.